Detailed here is one TCR beta chain. The antigen is undetermined. Germline V gene data show CDR1 as MNHEY and CDR2 as SMNVEV (reference sequence). The V end was cut by 7 bases, the J end by 5 bases, with 18 bases between. This CDR3 comprises 14 residues. The data are from a study of OX40 agonist ivuxolimab in advanced cancers. Whole-study context: At 82.7% male, the cohort had a mean age of approximately 64 years, ranging from about 23 to 80. General study points: Also showing low normalized T-cell clonal expansion were some of the nonresponders.

Samples of blood were obtained at baseline, on cycle 4 day 1, and on cycle 7 day 1. The assay was immunoSEQ multiplex PCR, and TCRdb's table has in-frame clones only and misses some. The profile shows around 100,000 clones, about 91% of them singletons. This clonotype was obtained from an adult with an advanced solid tumor such as melanoma, head and neck, liver or kidney cancer. The sample consisted of CD4+ or CD8+ T cells sorted from blood, taken in a trial of the OX40 agonist ivuxolimab. The chain joins TRBV27 to TRBJ2-7, with a weak D call TRBD2 (6 bases). CDR3 sequence (DNA): TGTGCCAGCAAACTGGGGCTAGCGCAGGACGAGCAGTACTTC. It translates to CASKLGLAQDEQYF.